This T cell receptor (beta chain) was found in a study of CD8+ T cells in alopecia areata (dated by TCRdb to about 2018). In terms of the full investigation: The treated patients, all with moderate-to-severe alopecia areata, were enrolled in an open-label pilot trial of oral tofacitinib given at 5 to 10 mg twice daily. Scalp tissue and sorted CD4+ and CD8+ peripheral blood T cells from patchy and totalis/universalis alopecia areata patients and from healthy controls were covered by human TCRbeta sequencing. High-throughput TCRbeta sequencing was used to examine T cell clonal expansion in alopecia areata in both the C3H/HeJ mouse model and human patients. Tofacitinib-treated patients had biopsies at baseline and at 4 and 24 weeks of treatment, with a later scalp biopsy in several patients. TCRbeta CDR3 regions were amplified by immunoSEQ multiplex PCR with 35 Vbeta forward and 13 Jbeta reverse primers. Clonality in the scalp was compared among normal scalp (n=4), patchy alopecia areata scalp (n=8), and alopecia totalis/universalis scalp (n=8). RNA was obtained with the PAXgene miRNA kit for fixed scalp, the miRNeasy kit for PBMCs, and the RNeasy kit for mouse skin. Tofacitinib was administered for 6 to 18 months, and 6 months of follow-up off drug were then conducted to assess delayed response and recurrence.

Explained via the paper, the time point label denotes: baseline before oral tofacitinib. Lesional scalp punch biopsies and peripheral blood were obtained from alopecia areata patients. Human scalp biopsies were fixed immediately in PAXgene tissue containers. Summary of the overall study and its limitations: Shared TCR sequences between patients were less evident than in mice, which may be partly attributable to HLA diversity in the patient population. Unlike mouse skin, which is dominated by gammadelta T cells, normal human skin has resident alphabeta T cells that are also sequenced, and this complicates analysis of the scalp TCR repertoire. Lesional scalp, especially in alopecia totalis/universalis, showed higher clonality and more expanded CD8+ clones than normal scalp, suggesting antigenic drive.

Remarks on this clone: The antigen this receptor binds is unknown. There are no base qualities to consult, and no much larger clone falls within one base.

Library preparation used the immunoSEQ multiplex PCR assay. RNA was extracted from all samples and reverse transcribed into cDNA as template for TCR sequencing. SuperScript III was used to make first-strand cDNA, primed with a 2:1 mix of oligo-dT and random hexamers. A synthetic immune receptor repertoire was used to assess amplification bias, and residual bias was removed computationally. The study's processing was this. After raw reads were preprocessed to remove errors, the CDR3 was defined following IMGT conventions as running from the conserved cysteine to phenylalanine. To get clonality, Shannon entropy was normalized by log2 of the number of productive unique TCRs and the result was subtracted from 1. Scalp TCRbeta sequences were cross-referenced with sorted blood CD4 and CD8 repertoires so that the CD4 or CD8 identity of scalp clones could be inferred. TCRdb provides this immuneACCESS table in a form limited to in-frame rearrangements. Some clones are lacking; in checked studies, under half of them reflect an unresolved V gene, and why the rest are absent is not known. The V and J calls and clone size were taken over from that table, and D and trimming were inferred from the DNA. This sample is represented by roughly 20,000 clones; about 70% of them were singletons. Together, the top ten hold 6% to 7.5% of the sample.

This specimen consisted of skin, obtained at week 0. This TCR was recovered from a human donor with alopecia areata.

The CDR3: CASSPLGGGQSPLHF. The nucleotides are TGTGCCAGCAGTCCGCTGGGGGGTGGACAGTCACCCCTCCACTTT. The chain joins TRBV27 to TRBJ1-6; 6 matching bases give a weak D call of TRBD1. CDR1 is given as MNHEY and CDR2 as SMNVEV, both from the germline V gene (reference sequence). The CDR3 numbers 15 residues from cysteine through phenylalanine. Here the CDR3 DNA is all that survives: 45 bases in frame from base 1. Trimming takes 5 bases from V and 10 bases from J, and the germline ends sit 18 bases apart.